This T cell receptor beta chain was identified in a study of T cell responses to AZD1222 COVID-19 vaccine. V was trimmed by 3 bases and J by 4 bases, leaving 15 bases between them. Germline V gene sequence: CDR1 SQVTM, CDR2 ANQGSEA. The CDR3 length is 14 residues. Note on this clone: Its specificity is unknown.

The data were produced by immunoSEQ multiplex PCR, yet TCRdb's version contains in-frame clones alone and is incomplete. In the table there are some 170,000 clones, 90% to 95% of which are singletons. Study results and caveats: Just a handful of people given AZD1222 tested seropositive at baseline. Elevations in Spike-specific TCR breadth and depth followed administration of two AZD1222 doses. Donors were mostly white British, more females; clonal diversity possibly underestimated.

The sample in question was peripheral blood, obtained on day 0 of AZD1222 vaccination. The sequence came from an adult in good health. The J gene is TRBJ1-1, the V gene TRBV29-1, with D possibly matching TRBD1 (5 bases). The CDR3 is CSVDGGFGSTEAFF. The DNA of the CDR3 is TGCAGCGTTGATGGGGGGTTTGGTAGCACTGAAGCTTTCTTT.